This T cell receptor (beta chain) was sequenced during a study of spatial heterogeneity in lung cancer. Noted time point: sample taken at primary tumor resection. Frozen PBMC, nontumor lung or tumor provided whole RNA, which was sequenced unsorted. The V gene's germline CDR1 is SGHRS and CDR2 YFSETQ. The CDR3 runs to 16 residues. J was trimmed by 2 bases and V by 4 bases; bases with no gene match: 5. This clonotype was observed many times. Little can be read into the size of this beta chain, an off-target read in a library designed for alpha chains. TCRdb used MiXCR to reprocess the 5' RACE reads, holding one entry per CDR3 protein. The sample includes some 11,000 distinct CDR3 sequences, roughly 6.2% of them seen just once.

The rearrangement joins TRBV5-1 to TRBJ1-4, with TRBD1 matching 10 bases. The sequences come from normal lung tissue next to the tumor, collected at surgery. The origin of this receptor is a male donor with early-stage non-small cell lung cancer. CDR3 in amino acids: CASSGQGQGTNEKLFF. In DNA form, the CDR3 reads TGCGCCAGCAGCGGACAGGGACAGGGGACTAATGAAAAACTGTTTTTT. Using reference TRBV5-1 and TRBJ1-4 for the parts outside the CDR3, the full variable domain is KAGVTQTPRYLIKTRGQQVTLSCSPISGHRSVSWYQQTPGQGLQFLFEYFSETQRNKGNFPGRFSGRQFSNSRSEMNVSTLELGDSALYLCASSGQGQGTNEKLFFGSGTQLSVL.